A single sample is the source of the 31 T cell receptor beta chains below, sequenced in a study of blood T cells in healthy people across ages. For the second PCR, which ran for about 7 to 11 cycles, a sample-barcoded 5' primer and a J-beta primer mix were used. TCRdb re-called the 5' RACE reads with MiXCR, one entry per CDR3 protein. The sample yields around 1.5 million distinct CDR3 sequences, approximately 59% seen once. What was sequenced was blood. These receptors all come from a man aged 18 to 35 in good health.

V gene TRBV6-6 combines with J gene TRBJ1-5; D remains ambiguous. The V end lost 2 bases, the J end lost 0 bases, and 11 bases lay between the germline ends. This CDR3 comprises 16 residues. Germline CDR1 and CDR2: MNHNY and SVGAGI (reference sequence). CDR3 in DNA: TGTGCCAGCAGTTACAGTCCACCGTATAGCAATCAGCCCCAGCATTTT. As protein: CASSYSPPYSNQPQHF.

The gene calls are TRBV2 and TRBJ2-4, with 9 bases identical to TRBD2. Germline CDR1 is SNHLY and CDR2 is FYNNEI. The V segment lost 8 bases and the J segment 4 bases; nucleotides outside the gene matches: 9. The length of the CDR3 is 15 residues. The CDR3 DNA reads TGTGCCAGCCCCCAAACGACTAGCGGAAAAAACATTCAGTACTTC. Amino acids: CASPQTTSGKNIQYF.

This clonotype was observed a handful of times. J is TRBJ2-1 and V is TRBV7-2, with unresolved D. V lost 2 bases, J lost 7 bases, and 9 bases lay in between. From germline, CDR1 is SGHTA and CDR2 FQGNSA. The length of the CDR3 is 13 residues. The CDR3 reads CASSLPSRNEQFF. The CDR3 DNA reads TGTGCCAGCAGCTTACCGTCAAGGAATGAGCAGTTCTTC.

The genes are TRBV27 and TRBJ1-2; TRBD1 aligns across 7 bases. The CDR3 has 13 amino acids. The V and J ends lost 3 bases and 4 bases, in that order; junction bases with no gene match: 2. Per the germline V gene, CDR1 is MNHEY and CDR2 is SMNVEV (reference sequence). CDR3 sequence: CASSLTGIYGYTF. Written as DNA, the CDR3 is TGTGCCAGCAGTTTGACAGGGATCTATGGCTACACCTTC.

This clonotype was seen once. The chain employs TRBV6-5 and TRBJ1-1; a possible D gene is TRBD1 (6 bases). Germline CDR1 is MNHEY and CDR2 is SVGAGI. This CDR3 is 13 amino acids long. Trimming removed 8 bases at V and 0 bases at J, with 10 bases between. The CDR3 sequence is CASQRGLNTEAFF. CDR3 coding DNA: TGTGCCAGCCAACGGGGGCTGAACACTGAAGCTTTCTTT.

Regarding this clonotype: A read error may produce the germline difference seen at one junction end. The gene calls are TRBV4-2 and TRBJ2-7; the D gene is possibly TRBD1 (5 bases). This CDR3 has 14 residues. Germline V CDR1 and CDR2: LGHNA, YNFKEQ. CDR3 region: CAGSRGQGDYEQYF. For the CDR3, the DNA is TGTGCCGGCAGCCGCGGTCAGGGTGACTACGAGCAGTACTTC.

The genes are TRBV20-1 and TRBJ1-2; D remains ambiguous. The CDR3 has 13 residues. CDR1 is DFQATT, CDR2 SNEGSKA, per germline (reference sequence). The V and J ends lost 0 bases and 4 bases respectively, with 9 bases between them. The CDR3 spells CSARESLPYGYTF. The CDR3 nucleotides read TGCAGTGCTAGAGAATCCCTCCCCTATGGCTACACCTTC.

This clonotype was seen more than once but under ten times. The chain carries TRBV20-1 and TRBJ1-2, with D unclear. The CDR3 is 10 residues long. V lost 3 bases, J lost 5 bases, and 4 bases lay in between. Per germline, CDR1 DFQATT and CDR2 SNEGSKA (reference sequence). CDR3 residues: CSARSYGYTF. As DNA, the CDR3 is TGCAGTGCTAGGTCTTATGGCTACACCTTC.

V is TRBV20-1 and J is TRBJ2-1, with TRBD1 matching over 7 bases. Germline-derived CDR1 and CDR2 are DFQATT and SNEGSKA (reference sequence). The CDR3 runs 15 residues. After removal of 1 base from V and 4 bases from J, the junction contained 7 bases not matched to a gene. The CDR3 DNA reads TGCAGTGCTAGAGCTCTATGGACAGGATACAATGAGCAGTTCTTC. Its protein is CSARALWTGYNEQFF.

This rearrangement joins TRBV15 to TRBJ2-7; D remains unclear. Germline V gene lookup returns CDR1 LNHNV and CDR2 YYDKDF (reference sequence). V shed 10 bases and J shed 5 bases, with 15 bases lying between them. The CDR3 consists of 12 residues. This CDR3 reads CAIDLGSHEQYF. The DNA of the CDR3 is TGTGCCATTGATCTGGGATCGCACGAGCAGTACTTC.

The rearrangement uses TRBV6-5 and TRBJ2-5, with D perhaps TRBD1 or TRBD2 (5 bases each). CDR1 is MNHEY and CDR2 is SVGAGI in the germline V gene. There are 13 residues in the CDR3. Between the trimmed V and J ends, which lost 4 bases and 11 bases, there was a span of 17 bases. The CDR3 loop reads CASSLAGSWEQYF. The CDR3, as DNA: TGTGCCAGCAGTTTGGCAGGGTCGTGGGAGCAGTACTTC.

The chain joins TRBV29-1 to TRBJ2-5, with D maybe TRBD1 (5 bases). V was cut by 4 bases and J by 5 bases, with 17 bases left in between. The CDR3 is 14 amino acids. The germline CDR1 and CDR2 sequences are SQVTM and ANQGSEA. CDR3 nucleotides: TGCAGCGTTGGGGCCCAGCAGGGCTTGGAGACCCAGTACTTC. It specifies CSVGAQQGLETQYF. The entire variable domain, with the rest obtained from reference TRBV29-1 and TRBJ2-5, is as follows: SAVISQKPSRDICQRGTSLTIQCQVDSQVTMMFWYRQQPGQSLTLIATANQGSEATYESGFVIDKFPISRPNLTFSTLTVSNMSPEDSSIYLCSVGAQQGLETQYFGPGTRLLVL.

V is TRBV7-2 and J is TRBJ2-3; D unresolved. From germline, CDR1 is SGHTA and CDR2 FQGNSA. The CDR3 contains 10 residues. Trimming took off 8 bases at V and 8 bases at J, with 8 bases between the two ends. This chain's CDR3 is CASQNRTQYF. CDR3 sequence (DNA): TGTGCCAGCCAAAACCGTACGCAGTATTTT.

The chain combines TRBV5-1 with TRBJ1-1; D is unresolved. The CDR3 contains 17 residues. Germline V gene sequence: CDR1 SGHRS, CDR2 YFSETQ. The V and J ends lost 0 bases and 6 bases respectively, with 21 bases between them. The CDR3 DNA sequence: TGCGCCAGCAGCTTGGCCATGGAAAACCTGATCCACCCTGAAGCTTTCTTT. Amino acids: CASSLAMENLIHPEAFF.

This clonotype has only one observation. The V call is TRBV6-5, the J call TRBJ2-1; D is perhaps TRBD2 (6 bases). Germline-derived CDR1 and CDR2 are MNHEY and SVGAGI. The CDR3 totals 18 residues. V lost 0 bases and J 4 bases, leaving 19 bases between the germline ends. The DNA of the CDR3 is TGTGCCAGCAGTTACTCCCGGGGGAGTGGTCCCCAATACAATGAGCAGTTCTTC. This translates into CASSYSRGSGPQYNEQFF.

V usage is TRBV12-3 or TRBV12-4 and J usage is TRBJ2-3; 8 positions agree with TRBD2. The J segment lost 3 bases and the V segment lost 3 bases, leaving 11 bases of the junction unmatched. CDR3 length: 17 residues. The CDR3 sequence is CASSFGQAGLVTDTQYF. For the CDR3, the DNA is TGTGCCAGCAGTTTCGGGCAGGCGGGACTAGTGACAGATACGCAGTATTTT.

The chain has TRBV28 and TRBJ2-2; maybe TRBD1 (5 bases). The V end lost 5 bases, the J end lost 4 bases, and 14 bases lay between the germline ends. The CDR3 runs 15 residues. The germline gives CDR1 MDHEN, CDR2 SYDVKM. The CDR3 reads CASSILYRSTGELFF. CDR3 DNA sequence: TGTGCCAGCAGTATATTATACAGGTCCACCGGGGAGCTGTTTTTT.

This chain links TRBV12-3 or TRBV12-4 with TRBJ2-3; unclear D gene. The V end lost 2 bases, the J end lost 3 bases, and 18 bases lay between the germline ends. The CDR3 loop spans 17 amino acids. The CDR3 protein is CASSLYGRTLRTDTQYF. CDR3 DNA sequence: TGTGCCAGCAGTTTATACGGCAGAACCCTTAGAACAGATACGCAGTATTTT.

This clonotype was seen more than once but under ten times. The chain carries TRBV2 and TRBJ2-5; 7 nucleotides match TRBD1. Germline CDR1 SNHLY, CDR2 FYNNEI. Trimming removed 4 bases from V and 11 bases from J; junction bases left unmatched: 7. The CDR3 covers 12 residues. CDR3 in amino acids: CASSVRGQQQYF. For the CDR3, the DNA is TGTGCCAGCAGTGTAAGGGGGCAGCAGCAGTACTTC.

The chain employs TRBV7-2 and TRBJ1-5; 7 nucleotides line up with TRBD1. Germline V gives CDR1 SGHTA, CDR2 FQGNSA. With 6 bases clipped from V and 0 bases from J, the junction kept 8 bases outside the gene matches. The CDR3 sequence is 16 residues long. Written as DNA, the CDR3 is TGTGCCAGCAGTATCCAGGGGGAGAATAGCAATCAGCCCCAGCATTTT. Its protein is CASSIQGENSNQPQHF.

The chain joins TRBV9 to TRBJ2-2; possibly TRBD1 for D (5 bases). Germline assignment: CDR1 SGDLS and CDR2 YYNGEE. The CDR3 is made up of 14 amino acids. Trimming cost V 6 bases and J 2 bases, with 11 bases left between them. This chain's CDR3 is CASTGRENTGELFF. In DNA form, the CDR3 reads TGTGCCAGCACAGGCAGGGAAAACACCGGGGAGCTGTTTTTT.

The rearrangement links TRBV6-5 to TRBJ2-1; D ambiguous. V lost 6 bases, J lost 2 bases, and 14 bases lay in between. Germline V gene lookup returns CDR1 MNHEY and CDR2 SVGAGI. This CDR3 is built from 15 residues. The CDR3 loop reads CASRSPDGTYNEQFF. CDR3 bases: TGTGCCAGCAGGTCCCCGGACGGTACCTACAATGAGCAGTTCTTC.

The chain links TRBV6-6 to TRBJ1-4; D not resolved. Per germline, CDR1 MNHNY and CDR2 SVGAGI (reference sequence). With 4 bases removed from V and 5 bases from J, the gap between germline ends came to 11 bases. The CDR3 has 14 amino acids. As DNA, the CDR3 is TGTGCCAGCAGTTTAAGGGCCTTGAATGAAAAACTGTTTTTT. Amino acids: CASSLRALNEKLFF.

The rearrangement joins TRBV5-1 to TRBJ2-1; 7 bases agree with TRBD1. V lost 7 bases and J lost 6; bases outside the gene matches: 7. Germline-derived CDR1 and CDR2 are SGHRS and YFSETQ. The CDR3 sequence is 13 residues long. Here the CDR3 reads CASPPRGPNEQFF. In nucleotides, the CDR3 is TGCGCCAGCCCACCAAGGGGGCCCAATGAGCAGTTCTTC.

The genes are TRBV29-1 and TRBJ2-7, with 7 bases lining up with TRBD2. The CDR3 runs 13 residues. The trim removed 4 bases at V and 6 bases at J, leaving 9 bases unmatched. Germline assignment: CDR1 SQVTM and CDR2 ANQGSEA. The DNA for the CDR3 is TGCAGCGTTGGGGGCGGGAGTTTTTGCGAGCAGTACTTC. Translation: CSVGGGSFCEQYF.

This clonotype was seen a handful of times. The chain links TRBV6-2 or TRBV6-3 to TRBJ2-5; D is uncertain. With the DNA end fitting TRBJ2-7 better, the J assignment may be wrong. CDR3 size: 15 residues. Germline values: CDR1 MNHEY, CDR2 SVGEGT. The DNA for the CDR3 is TGTGCCAGCAGTTATTGGGCCATGATTTCGGGCGAGCAGTACTTC. Translated, it gives CASSYWAMISGEQYF.

The chain is built from TRBV3-1 and TRBJ1-5, with unresolved D. The CDR3 runs to 17 residues. V was cut by 1 base and J by 3 bases, with 16 bases left in between. Germline V lookup: CDR1 LGHDT, CDR2 YNNKEL (reference sequence). The CDR3 bases are TGTGCCAGCAGCCAAGGGGCGCCAAGGGATGACAATCAGCCCCAGCATTTT. It is translated as CASSQGAPRDDNQPQHF.

The V call is TRBV4-1, the J call TRBJ2-7, with TRBD1 matching over 7 bases. The V and J ends lost 4 bases and 2 bases, in that order; junction bases with no gene match: 8. Germline-derived CDR1 and CDR2 are MGHRA and YSYEKL. The CDR3 contains 15 residues. This CDR3 reads CASSRYRDSTYEQYF. CDR3 coding DNA: TGCGCCAGCAGCCGGTACAGGGACAGCACCTACGAGCAGTACTTC.

This clonotype is a singleton in its sample. The rearrangement links TRBV29-1 to TRBJ2-3; D is tentatively TRBD1 or TRBD2 (5 bases each). With 0 bases removed from V and 7 bases from J, the gap between germline ends came to 11 bases. CDR1 SQVTM and CDR2 ANQGSEA come from the germline V gene. The CDR3 loop spans 13 amino acids. CDR3 bases: TGCAGCGTTGAAGATAGTGGGGGAAATACGCAGTATTTT. Translating it yields CSVEDSGGNTQYF.

The genes are TRBV10-3 and TRBJ2-5, with 9 positions matching TRBD1. Losses at the gene ends were 6 bases for V and 4 bases for J; bases not matched to a gene: 9. The CDR3 contains 15 residues. CDR1 and CDR2 from the germline V gene are ENHRY and SYGVKD. The CDR3 is CAIRDPGQGSETQYF. The CDR3 DNA reads TGTGCCATCAGAGACCCGGGACAGGGATCAGAGACCCAGTACTTC.

The genes are TRBV12-3 or TRBV12-4 and TRBJ1-5; 7 bases map to TRBD1. This CDR3 contains 15 residues. V dropped 5 bases and J dropped 5; count of bases not matched to a gene: 9. CDR3 residues: CASSTGQVRDQPQHF. The CDR3 nucleotides read TGTGCCAGCAGTACTGGACAGGTGAGGGATCAGCCCCAGCATTTT.